The entry that follows covers one TCR beta chain sequence. Its antigen is currently unknown. This sample stems from a study of neoadjuvant anti-PD-1 for oral cavity cancer. Study outcomes and limitations: PBMC Gini-index clonality exceeded responders' in non-responders post-nivolumab.

Time point of the sample: after neoadjuvant nivolumab, at surgical resection. The trim removed 4 bases at V and 0 bases at J, leaving 10 bases unmatched. This CDR3 has 17 amino acids. Germline values: CDR1 MDHEN, CDR2 SYDVKM. Assay: immunoSEQ multiplex PCR; the TCRdb copy retains only in-frame clones and omits some. The sample records approximately 15,000 clones, about four fifths being singletons. The sequence derives from a person aged 35-80 years with oral cavity squamous cell carcinoma. Source: PBMCs, taken after nivolumab (anti-PD-1) treatment. The rearrangement joins TRBV28 to TRBJ2-3; 7 bases align to TRBD1. The chain's CDR3 is CASSSLGTASSTDTQYF. CDR3 sequence (DNA): TGTGCCAGCAGTTCTCTAGGGACAGCCTCTAGCACAGATACGCAGTATTTT.